The present entry profiles one T cell receptor (beta chain) with its context. Its target is not known. This sample stems from a study of post-analysis software for immune sequencing data. Study results and limitations: Roughly 5 TRBV segments occurring more often in patients than controls included TRBV5-6, TRBV5-1 and TRBV20-1. Controls had significantly higher normalized Chao1 diversity than multiple sclerosis patients. F measure showed strong co-clustering of same-batch samples.

Built from TCR beta cDNA, the libraries had unique molecular identifiers in them. A few hundred thousand cDNA molecules were obtained from approximately 0.91 to 9.4 million T cells. MiXCR, run by TCRdb on the PCR reads, gives a single entry per CDR3 protein. The repertoire holds about 820,000 distinct CDR3 sequences, with approximately 53% as singletons. Germline values: CDR1 LGHNT, CDR2 FRNRAP. Between the trimmed V and J ends, which lost 7 bases and 1 base, there was a span of 8 bases. This CDR3 is built from 12 residues. The genes are TRBV12-5 and TRBJ2-7; TRBD2 might be the D (5 bases). Sequencing used blood. The receptor was derived from a girl aged 5-17 years with multiple sclerosis. This chain's CDR3 is CASAPGSYEQYF. CDR3 DNA sequence: TGTGCTAGTGCCCCGGGGTCCTACGAGCAGTACTTC.